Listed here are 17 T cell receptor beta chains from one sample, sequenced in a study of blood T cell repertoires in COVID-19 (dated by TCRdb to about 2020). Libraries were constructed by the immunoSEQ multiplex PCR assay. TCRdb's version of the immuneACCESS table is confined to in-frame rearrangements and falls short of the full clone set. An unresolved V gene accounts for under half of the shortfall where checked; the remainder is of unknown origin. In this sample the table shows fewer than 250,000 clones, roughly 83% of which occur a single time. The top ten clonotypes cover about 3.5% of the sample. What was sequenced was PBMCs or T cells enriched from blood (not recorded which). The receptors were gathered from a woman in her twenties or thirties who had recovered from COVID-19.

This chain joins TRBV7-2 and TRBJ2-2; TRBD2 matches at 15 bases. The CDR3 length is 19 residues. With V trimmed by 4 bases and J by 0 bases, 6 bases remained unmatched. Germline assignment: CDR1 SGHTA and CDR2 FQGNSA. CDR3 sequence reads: CASSSGTSGRPANTGELFF. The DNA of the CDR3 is TGTGCCAGCAGCTCCGGGACTAGCGGGAGGCCCGCGAACACCGGGGAGCTGTTTTTT.

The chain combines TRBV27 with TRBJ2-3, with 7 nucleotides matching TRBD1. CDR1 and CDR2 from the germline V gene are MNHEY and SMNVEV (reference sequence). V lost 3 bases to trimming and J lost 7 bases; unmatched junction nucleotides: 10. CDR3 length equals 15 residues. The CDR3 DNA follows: TGTGCCAGCAGTTTGGGGTGGGGACAGACAAATACGCAGTATTTT. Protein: CASSLGWGQTNTQYF.

The CDR3, as DNA: TGTGCCAGTAAACAGCACAATCAGCCCCAGCATTTT. Translated, it gives CASKQHNQPQHF. J is TRBJ1-5 and V is TRBV19, with D hard to call. Germline-derived CDR1 and CDR2 are LNHDA and SQIVND (reference sequence). The germline V and J ends were trimmed by 7 bases and 3 bases, with 7 bases remaining between them. The CDR3 contains 12 residues.

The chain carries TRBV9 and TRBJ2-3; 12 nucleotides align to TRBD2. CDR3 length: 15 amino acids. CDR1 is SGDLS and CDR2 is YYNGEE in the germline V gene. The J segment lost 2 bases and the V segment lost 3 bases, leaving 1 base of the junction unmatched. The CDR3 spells CASSASGGATDTQYF. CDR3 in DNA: TGTGCCAGCAGCGCTAGCGGGGGGGCCACAGATACGCAGTATTTT.

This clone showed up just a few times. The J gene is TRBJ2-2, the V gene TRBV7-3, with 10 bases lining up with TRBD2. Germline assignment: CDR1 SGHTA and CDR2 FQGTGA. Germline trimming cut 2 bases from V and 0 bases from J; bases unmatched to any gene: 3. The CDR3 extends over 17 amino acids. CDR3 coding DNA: TGTGCCAGCAGCTTAGCTAGCGGGAGCCCGAACACCGGGGAGCTGTTTTTT. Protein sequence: CASSLASGSPNTGELFF.

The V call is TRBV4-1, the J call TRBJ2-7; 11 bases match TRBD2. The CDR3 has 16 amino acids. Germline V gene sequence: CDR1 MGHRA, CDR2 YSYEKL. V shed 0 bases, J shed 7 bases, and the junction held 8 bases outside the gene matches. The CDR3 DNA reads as TGCGCCAGCAGCCAAGAAGGACTAGCGGGCCCTGAGGAGCAGTACTTC. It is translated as CASSQEGLAGPEEQYF.

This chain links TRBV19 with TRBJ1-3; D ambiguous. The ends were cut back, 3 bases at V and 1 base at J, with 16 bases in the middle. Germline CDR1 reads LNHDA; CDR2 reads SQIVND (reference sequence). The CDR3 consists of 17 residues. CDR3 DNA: TGTGCCAGTAGTATCCAACACCGGAGGAGTTCTGGAAACACCATATATTTT. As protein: CASSIQHRRSSGNTIYF. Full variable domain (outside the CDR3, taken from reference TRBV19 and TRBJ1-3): DGGITQSPKYLFRKEGQNVTLSCEQNLNHDAMYWYRQDPGQGLRLIYYSQIVNDFQKGDIAEGYSVSREKKESFPLTVTSAQKNPTAFYLCASSIQHRRSSGNTIYFGEGSWLTVV.

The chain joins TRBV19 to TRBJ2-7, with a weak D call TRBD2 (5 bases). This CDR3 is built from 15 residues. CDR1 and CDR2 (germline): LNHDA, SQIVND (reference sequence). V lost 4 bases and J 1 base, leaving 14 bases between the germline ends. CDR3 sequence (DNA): TGTGCCAGTAGTAGACACGGCGAGGGATCCTACGAGCAGTACTTC. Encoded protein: CASSRHGEGSYEQYF.

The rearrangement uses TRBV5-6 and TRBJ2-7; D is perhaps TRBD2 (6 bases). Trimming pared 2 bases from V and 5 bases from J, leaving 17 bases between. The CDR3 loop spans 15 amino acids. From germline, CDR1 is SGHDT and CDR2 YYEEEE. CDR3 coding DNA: TGTGCCAGCAGCTTTCGTCCAGGGACTTTAAACGAGCAGTACTTC. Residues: CASSFRPGTLNEQYF.

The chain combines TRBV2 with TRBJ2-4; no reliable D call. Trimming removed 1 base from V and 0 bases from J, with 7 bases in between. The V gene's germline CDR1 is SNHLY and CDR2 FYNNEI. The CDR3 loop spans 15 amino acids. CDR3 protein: CASSEESVAKNIQYF. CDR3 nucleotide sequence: TGTGCCAGCAGTGAAGAGAGCGTAGCCAAAAACATTCAGTACTTC.

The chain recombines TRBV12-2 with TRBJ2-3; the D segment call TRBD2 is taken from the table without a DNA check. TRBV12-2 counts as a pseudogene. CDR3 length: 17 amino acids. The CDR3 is CASRLGLVEGGADTQYF. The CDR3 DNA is TGTGCAAGTCGCTTAGGTCTCGTTGAGGGGGGGGCAGATACGCAGTATTTT.

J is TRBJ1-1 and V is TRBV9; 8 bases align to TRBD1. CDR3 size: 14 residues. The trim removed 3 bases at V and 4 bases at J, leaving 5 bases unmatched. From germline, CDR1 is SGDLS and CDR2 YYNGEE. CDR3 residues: CASSGRGLGTEAFF. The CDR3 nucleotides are TGTGCCAGCAGCGGCAGGGGGCTTGGCACTGAAGCTTTCTTT.

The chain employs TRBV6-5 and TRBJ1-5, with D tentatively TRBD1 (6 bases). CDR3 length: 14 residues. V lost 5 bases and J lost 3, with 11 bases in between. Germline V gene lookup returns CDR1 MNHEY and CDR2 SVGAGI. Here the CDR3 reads CASSPDSPNQPQHF. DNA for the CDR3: TGTGCCAGCAGTCCGGACAGTCCCAATCAGCCCCAGCATTTT.

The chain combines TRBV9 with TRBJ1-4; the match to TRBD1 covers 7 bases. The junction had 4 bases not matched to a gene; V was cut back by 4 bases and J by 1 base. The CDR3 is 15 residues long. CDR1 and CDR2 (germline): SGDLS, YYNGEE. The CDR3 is CASSTHRGTNEKLFF. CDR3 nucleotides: TGTGCCAGCAGCACGCACAGGGGAACTAATGAAAAACTGTTTTTT.

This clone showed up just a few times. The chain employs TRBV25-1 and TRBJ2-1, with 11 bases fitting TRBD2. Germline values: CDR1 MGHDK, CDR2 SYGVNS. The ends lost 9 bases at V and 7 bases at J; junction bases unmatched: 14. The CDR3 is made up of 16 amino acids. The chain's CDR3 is CARPNSSSGRFNEQFF. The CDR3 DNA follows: TGTGCCAGGCCAAATTCTTCTAGCGGGAGGTTTAATGAGCAGTTCTTC.

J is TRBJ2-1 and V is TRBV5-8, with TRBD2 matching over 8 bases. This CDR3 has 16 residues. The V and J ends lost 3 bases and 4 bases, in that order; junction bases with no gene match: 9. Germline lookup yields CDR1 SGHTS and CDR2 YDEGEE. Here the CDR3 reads CASSWPGLGIYNEQFF. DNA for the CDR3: TGTGCCAGCAGCTGGCCGGGACTAGGTATTTACAATGAGCAGTTCTTC.

The CDR3 loop is CASSSQGKNEQYF. The CDR3, as DNA: TGTGCCAGCAGTTCGCAGGGGAAGAACGAGCAGTACTTC. The gene calls are TRBV27 and TRBJ2-7; perhaps TRBD1 as D (6 bases). Deletions cut 4 bases from V and 5 bases from J, with 12 bases between. The CDR3 totals 13 residues. The germline V gene encodes CDR1 MNHEY and CDR2 SMNVEV (reference sequence).